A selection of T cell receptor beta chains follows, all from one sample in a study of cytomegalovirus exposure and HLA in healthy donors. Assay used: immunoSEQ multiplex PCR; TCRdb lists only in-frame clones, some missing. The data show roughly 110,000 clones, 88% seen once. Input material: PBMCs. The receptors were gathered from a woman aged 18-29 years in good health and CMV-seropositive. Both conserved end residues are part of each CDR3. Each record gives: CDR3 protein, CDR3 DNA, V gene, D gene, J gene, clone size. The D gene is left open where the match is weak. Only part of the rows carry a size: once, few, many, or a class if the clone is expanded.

CATGGDRYGYTF TGTGCCACCGGAGGGGACAGATATGGCTACACCTTC TRBV6-6 TRBD1 TRBJ1-2 -
CASREITGGLLDTQYF TGTGCCAGCAGGGAAATCACGGGGGGGCTATTGGATACGCAGTATTTT TRBV7-8 TRBD2 TRBJ2-3 -
CASSQEPSQGLYGYTF TGCGCCAGCAGCCAAGAACCTTCTCAGGGGTTATATGGCTACACCTTC TRBV4-1 - TRBJ1-2 -
CASSDDSSGANVLTF TGTGCCAGCAGTGATGACAGCTCTGGGGCCAACGTCCTGACTTTC TRBV6-4 - TRBJ2-6 -
CASSDRENTEAFF TGTGCCAGCAGCGACAGGGAGAACACTGAAGCTTTCTTT TRBV5-4 TRBD1 TRBJ1-1 -
CASSLGTGGNQPQHF TGCGCCAGCAGCCTCGGGACAGGGGGAAATCAGCCCCAGCATTTT TRBV5-1 TRBD1 TRBJ1-5 -
CASSQATGAAETQYF TGTGCCAGCAGCCAGGCAACTGGAGCGGCGGAGACCCAGTACTTC TRBV4-2 - TRBJ2-5 -
CASSLVGTDLNEQFF TGTGCCAGCAGCTTAGTGGGGACAGATCTCAATGAGCAGTTCTTC TRBV7-2 TRBD1 TRBJ2-1 once
CASSESETGELFF TGTGCCAGCAGTGAATCGGAGACCGGGGAGCTGTTTTTT TRBV6-1 - TRBJ2-2 -
CSVGLLAGGPWETQYF TGCAGCGTGGGGCTCCTAGCGGGGGGGCCTTGGGAGACCCAGTACTTC TRBV29-1 TRBD2 TRBJ2-5 -
CASSLPGTGLKGGYTF TGTGCCAGCAGTTTACCCGGGACAGGCCTTAAAGGGGGCTACACCTTC TRBV28 TRBD1 TRBJ1-2 -
CASIRQSSNQPQHF TGTGCCAGCATAAGACAGTCTAGCAATCAGCCCCAGCATTTT TRBV6-1 - TRBJ1-5 -
CASSPGQGIYNEQFF TGTGCCAGCAGCCCCGGACAGGGGATATACAATGAGCAGTTCTTC TRBV7-9 TRBD1 TRBJ2-1 once
CASNTEYTGELFF TGTGCCAGCAACACGGAGTACACCGGGGAGCTGTTTTTT TRBV2 - TRBJ2-2 few
CASSLRGQSYEQYF TGTGCCAGCAGTCTCCGAGGACAGTCCTACGAGCAGTACTTC TRBV28 - TRBJ2-7 -
CASTLGASGGGWGYEQYF TGTGCCAGCACCCTAGGGGCTAGCGGGGGAGGTTGGGGATACGAGCAGTACTTC TRBV28 TRBD2 TRBJ2-7 many
CASIEGVADTQYF TGTGCCAGCATCGAGGGAGTGGCAGATACGCAGTATTTT TRBV2 - TRBJ2-3 -
CASSASGETQYF TGTGCTAGCAGCGCTAGCGGAGAGACCCAGTACTTC TRBV7-7 TRBD2 TRBJ2-5 -
CGTGNNQPQHF TGTGGAACCGGGAACAATCAGCCCCAGCATTTT TRBV19 - TRBJ1-5 -
CATWDRDEQFF TGTGCCACCTGGGACAGGGATGAGCAGTTCTTC TRBV10-3 TRBD1 TRBJ2-1 -
CASRGPGLGTDTQYF TGTGCCAGCAGAGGGCCGGGGTTAGGCACAGATACGCAGTATTTT TRBV25-1 - TRBJ2-3 -
CASSPRPIRTGQETQYF TGTGCCAGCAGTCCACGCCCAATCCGGACAGGTCAAGAGACCCAGTACTTC TRBV27 TRBD1 TRBJ2-5 -
CASSQVTGSQETQYF TGCGCCAGCAGCCAAGTCACAGGTTCCCAAGAGACCCAGTACTTC TRBV4-1 - TRBJ2-5 once
CASSQDGTGGVTGELFF TGCGCCAGCAGCCAAGATGGTACGGGGGGTGTAACCGGGGAGCTGTTTTTT TRBV4-3 TRBD2 TRBJ2-2 -
CASSRVAATNTGELFF TGTGCCAGCTCACGTGTGGCAGCGACGAACACCGGGGAGCTGTTTTTT TRBV18 - TRBJ2-2 -
CASSYSKGQIGYTF TGTGCCAGCAGTTACTCGAAGGGACAGATAGGCTACACCTTC TRBV6-5 TRBD1 TRBJ1-2 once
CASSATGYQPQHF TGTGCCAGCAGTGCGACAGGGTATCAGCCCCAGCATTTT TRBV6-5 TRBD1 TRBJ1-5 -
CASRLAGGGGTQYF TGTGCCAGCAGGCTAGCGGGGGGCGGGGGGACCCAGTACTTC TRBV27 TRBD2 TRBJ2-5 once
CASSHGGQPGELFF TGTGCCAGCAGCCACGGGGGACAGCCCGGGGAGCTGTTTTTT TRBV6-1 - TRBJ2-2 -
CSVGTSGGARNEQFF TGCAGCGTCGGAACTAGCGGGGGGGCGCGGAATGAGCAGTTCTTC TRBV29-1 TRBD2 TRBJ2-1 once
CASSRKSGTAAGNEQFF TGTGCCAGCTCACGGAAATCCGGGACTGCGGCCGGCAATGAGCAGTTCTTC TRBV18 - TRBJ2-1 -
CASSSNSLSGANVLTF TGTGCCAGCAGCTCTAACAGCCTCTCTGGGGCCAACGTCCTGACTTTC TRBV5-8 - TRBJ2-6 once
CASSLVRVTDTQYF TGTGCCAGCAGCTTGGTCAGGGTCACAGATACGCAGTATTTT TRBV5-6 - TRBJ2-3 -
CASSPAGNSPLHF TGTGCCAGCAGCCCCGCGGGGAATTCACCCCTCCACTTT TRBV27 - TRBJ1-6 -
CASSDISRGEKLFF TGTGCCAGCAGCGATATCTCTAGGGGGGAAAAACTGTTTTTT TRBV7-9 - TRBJ1-4 -
CASSWVGGPRNIQYF TGTGCCAGCAGCTGGGTAGGTGGCCCTAGAAACATTCAGTACTTC TRBV5-6 - TRBJ2-4 -
CASSLVALNYGYTF TGTGCCAGCAGCTTGGTTGCCCTAAACTATGGCTACACCTTC TRBV5-6 - TRBJ1-2 -
CASSKRGGGQADNEQFF TGTGCCAGCAGTAAGCGGGGAGGGGGACAGGCAGACAATGAGCAGTTCTTC TRBV28 - TRBJ2-1 -
CASSVQGVEGYTF TGTGCCAGCTCTGTACAGGGCGTAGAGGGCTACACCTTC TRBV18 - TRBJ1-2 -
CASSDSTGGLDTQYF TGTGCCAGCAGTGACTCTACAGGGGGCCTAGATACGCAGTATTTT TRBV6-4 TRBD1 TRBJ2-3 -
CASRAGTHFTDTQYF TGTGCCAGCAGGGCCGGGACTCACTTCACAGATACGCAGTATTTT TRBV13 - TRBJ2-3 -
CASSLIGTGEQYF TGCGCCAGCAGCCTTATAGGGACAGGCGAGCAGTACTTC TRBV4-1 TRBD1 TRBJ2-7 -
CASSPEGPNSPLHF TGTGCCAGCAGCCCTGAGGGCCCCAATTCACCCCTCCACTTT TRBV7-9 - TRBJ1-6 -
CASSQDFIGYEQYF TGTGCCAGCAGCCAAGATTTTATCGGGTACGAGCAGTACTTC TRBV4-2 - TRBJ2-7 -
CASSDDRGDQPQHF TGCGCCAGCAGTGACGACAGGGGCGACCAGCCCCAGCATTTT TRBV10-2 TRBD1 TRBJ1-5 -
CATRQGADTEAFF TGTGCCACCCGACAGGGGGCGGACACTGAAGCTTTCTTT TRBV6-1 TRBD1 TRBJ1-1 -
CASSVRESGYGYTF TGTGCCAGCAGTGTACGGGAATCGGGCTATGGCTACACCTTC TRBV2 - TRBJ1-2 -
CASSLDRTGGYEQYF TGTGCCAGCAGCTTAGATAGGACAGGGGGCTACGAGCAGTACTTC TRBV11-2 TRBD1 TRBJ2-7 once
CASSQGAGLAPLHF TGCGCCAGCAGCCAAGGGGCTGGGTTGGCACCCCTCCACTTT TRBV4-3 - TRBJ1-6 -
CASKEPPSDTQYF TGTGCCAGCAAGGAGCCCCCTTCGGATACGCAGTATTTT TRBV6-5 - TRBJ2-3 -
CASSPGQADSGNTIYF TGTGCCAGCTCACCCGGACAGGCCGACTCTGGAAACACCATATATTTT TRBV18 TRBD1 TRBJ1-3 once
CASSQGNTGELFF TGTGCCAGCAGTCAGGGTAACACCGGGGAGCTGTTTTTT TRBV27 - TRBJ2-2 -
CASSLAAGAKEYGYTF TGCGCCAGCAGCTTGGCCGCAGGGGCCAAAGAATATGGCTACACCTTC TRBV5-1 - TRBJ1-2 -
CASSRTEETQYF TGTGCCAGCAGTAGGACAGAAGAGACCCAGTACTTC TRBV6-1 - TRBJ2-5 -